The 30 T cell receptor beta chains reported below all come from one sample, sequenced in a study of blood T cell repertoires in COVID-19. The assay was immunoSEQ multiplex PCR, and TCRdb's table has in-frame clones only and misses some. The table includes approximately 52,000 clones, approximately 92% detected once. The specimen sequenced was peripheral blood. The receptors shown here come from a man between 60 and 75 years old with active COVID-19.

The chain is built from TRBV6-2 or TRBV6-3 and TRBJ2-1; 8 nucleotides align to TRBD2. V gave up 2 bases and J gave up 8 bases; unmatched junction bases: 8. From germline, CDR1 is MNHEY and CDR2 SVGEGT. This CDR3 contains 15 residues. CDR3 nucleotides: TGTGCCAGCAGTTACGGCGGCGGGAGGAACTATGAGCAGTTCTTC. This translates into CASSYGGGRNYEQFF.

The rearrangement links TRBV4-1 to TRBJ2-7, with a weak D call TRBD1 (6 bases). Trimming shortened V by 0 bases and J by 2 bases, and 11 bases separated the two germline ends. Germline loops: CDR1 MGHRA, CDR2 YSYEKL. This CDR3 is 15 amino acids long. The CDR3 DNA is TGCGCCAGCAGCCAAGAGGGGGCTAGCCCCTACGAGCAGTACTTC. It codes for CASSQEGASPYEQYF.

The chain combines TRBV3-1 (or the pseudogene TRBV3-2) with TRBJ2-3; D may be TRBD2 (5 bases). The CDR3 is 17 amino acids. The germline V and J ends were trimmed by 0 bases and 3 bases, with 16 bases remaining between them. Germline assignment: CDR1 LGHDT and CDR2 YNNKEL (reference sequence). This CDR3 is CASSQEKSGLQTDTQYF. The CDR3 DNA reads as TGTGCCAGCAGCCAAGAGAAAAGCGGACTCCAAACAGATACGCAGTATTTT.

V gene TRBV3-1 (or the pseudogene TRBV3-2) combines with J gene TRBJ2-2; 15 bases fit TRBD2. The CDR3 contains 19 residues. J gave up 4 bases and V 3 bases, and 9 bases lay outside the gene matches. Germline CDR1 LGHDT, CDR2 YNNKEL (reference sequence). CDR3 loop: CASSQRGLAGGPGTGELFF. CDR3 bases: TGTGCCAGCAGCCAGCGAGGACTAGCGGGAGGGCCGGGCACCGGGGAGCTGTTTTTT.

This chain uses TRBV30 with TRBJ1-3; TRBD1 is a possible D gene (6 bases). The CDR3 covers 15 residues. Between the trimmed V and J ends, which lost 4 bases and 0 bases, there was a span of 13 bases. The germline V gene encodes CDR1 GTSNPN and CDR2 SVGIG (reference sequence). The CDR3 here is CAWKRQESSGNTIYF. In nucleotides, the CDR3 is TGTGCCTGGAAAAGACAGGAGAGCTCTGGAAACACCATATATTTT.

This clone was counted once. The V call is TRBV4-3, the J call TRBJ2-5, with 8 bases lining up with TRBD2. Trimming removed 5 bases from V and 3 bases from J; junction bases left unmatched: 8. Germline lookup yields CDR1 LGHNA and CDR2 YSLEER. The length of the CDR3 is 15 residues. In DNA, the CDR3 is TGCGCCAGCAGCTATTCGGGGGGGCGGGAAGAGACCCAGTACTTC. Translated: CASSYSGGREETQYF.

V usage is TRBV10-3 and J usage is TRBJ2-7, with a possible D match to TRBD2 (6 bases). Per the germline V gene, CDR1 is ENHRY and CDR2 is SYGVKD. Between the trimmed V and J ends, which lost 4 bases and 3 bases, there was a span of 16 bases. The CDR3 spans 15 residues. The CDR3 DNA follows: TGTGCCATCAGTGGGGCCGGGACTCCTCTCTACGAGCAGTACTTC. Protein: CAISGAGTPLYEQYF.

V gene TRBV20-1 combines with J gene TRBJ2-1, with D possibly TRBD2 on 5 matching bases. The V gene lost 3 bases and the J gene lost 2 bases, with 14 bases spanning the gap. CDR1 is DFQATT, CDR2 SNEGSKA, per germline (reference sequence). This CDR3 is built from 15 residues. CDR3 protein: CSASIPGNAYNEQFF. The CDR3 bases are TGCAGTGCTAGTATTCCGGGGAACGCCTACAATGAGCAGTTCTTC.

The V gene is TRBV6-1, the J gene TRBJ2-7; 11 nucleotides match TRBD2. Trimming cost V 3 bases and J 13 bases; bases outside gene matches: 2. CDR1 and CDR2 from the germline V gene are MNHNS and SASEGT. CDR3 length equals 11 residues. In DNA form, the CDR3 reads TGTGCCAGCAGTGACACTAGCGGGAGATACTTC. Its translation: CASSDTSGRYF.

V usage is TRBV7-2 and J usage is TRBJ2-7; TRBD2 matches 8 bases. The germline V gene encodes CDR1 SGHTA and CDR2 FQGNSA. The junction had 1 base not matched to a gene; V was cut back by 4 bases and J by 2 bases. This CDR3 has 13 amino acids. CDR3 amino acids: CASSSGRAYEQYF. CDR3 nucleotides: TGTGCCAGCAGCTCCGGGAGGGCCTACGAGCAGTACTTC.

The J gene is TRBJ2-2, the V gene TRBV6-5, with D unresolved. Per the germline V gene, CDR1 is MNHEY and CDR2 is SVGAGI. Deletions cut 10 bases from V and 1 base from J, with 13 bases between. This CDR3 contains 14 residues. CDR3 sequence reads: CATNEVENTGELFF. In DNA form, the CDR3 reads TGTGCCACCAACGAGGTAGAGAACACCGGGGAGCTGTTTTTT.

The chain has TRBV7-2 and TRBJ1-3; D possibly corresponds to TRBD1 (5 bases). V lost 6 bases to trimming and J lost 4 bases, with 10 bases between them. The germline gives CDR1 SGHTA, CDR2 FQGNSA. CDR3 length: 13 residues. The CDR3 DNA is TGTGCCAGCAGTACGGGGGTGGGAAACACCATATATTTT. Translation: CASSTGVGNTIYF.

The chain couples TRBV25-1 to TRBJ2-1, with a weak D call TRBD1 (5 bases). The germline V and J ends were trimmed by 0 bases and 7 bases, with 7 bases remaining between them. CDR1 and CDR2 (germline): MGHDK, SYGVNS. The CDR3 covers 13 residues. CDR3 DNA sequence: TGTGCCAGCAGTGAATATAGGGGAAATGAGCAGTTCTTC. Protein sequence: CASSEYRGNEQFF.

This clone was counted a single time. This CDR3 is CASSGHRTGRISNQPQHF. CDR3 DNA sequence: TGTGCCAGCAGTGGCCACCGGACAGGGCGAATTAGCAATCAGCCCCAGCATTTT. This chain connects TRBV6-1 to TRBJ1-5; 8 bases map to TRBD1. The CDR3 totals 18 residues. Germline CDR1 reads MNHNS; CDR2 reads SASEGT. Unmatched junction bases numbered 11, after V lost 4 bases and J lost 0 bases.

This chain uses TRBV12-3 or TRBV12-4 with TRBJ2-7, with a possible D match to TRBD2 (6 bases). V was shortened by 6 bases and J by 6 bases, with 15 bases between the two germline ends. The CDR3 runs 13 residues. In DNA form, the CDR3 reads TGTGCCAGCAGAGCAAAGCGGGTGGGCGAGCAGTACTTC. It codes for CASRAKRVGEQYF.

This clone was counted a few times. The chain employs TRBV29-1 and TRBJ2-1; 11 nucleotides match TRBD2. V lost 8 bases and J lost 5; bases outside the gene matches: 11. Germline CDR1 and CDR2: SQVTM and ANQGSEA. CDR3 size: 15 residues. The CDR3 here is CSTLAGTSGDNEQFF. The DNA for the CDR3 is TGCAGCACTCTGGCCGGGACTAGCGGTGACAATGAGCAGTTCTTC.

This rearrangement joins TRBV7-2 to TRBJ2-7; TRBD2 aligns across 9 bases. There are 14 residues in the CDR3. Germline lookup yields CDR1 SGHTA and CDR2 FQGNSA. The V gene end was trimmed by 5 bases and the J gene end by 5 bases; junction bases not matched to a gene: 7. Written as DNA, the CDR3 is TGTGCCAGCAGCACTGGGCTAGCGGGAAACGAGCAGTACTTC. Its translation is CASSTGLAGNEQYF.

In this sample, this clone turned up a few times. The chain links TRBV5-4 to TRBJ1-1, with TRBD1 matching over 8 bases. In germline, CDR1 is SGHNT, CDR2 YYREEE (reference sequence). With 0 bases clipped from V and 0 bases from J, the junction kept 4 bases outside the gene matches. CDR3 size: 16 residues. CDR3 sequence: CASSLGTGPMNTEAFF. The CDR3 DNA reads TGTGCCAGCAGCTTGGGGACAGGGCCCATGAACACTGAAGCTTTCTTT.

The CDR3 DNA reads as TGCGCCAGCAGCCAAGATAGGGGGGGCGGCCTTACTGGACTAGCGGGAGAGGTGCTGTTTTTT. It is translated as CASSQDRGGGLTGLAGEVLFF. V usage is TRBV4-3 and J usage is TRBJ2-2; the match to TRBD2 covers 13 bases. CDR3 length equals 21 residues. Germline-derived CDR1 and CDR2 are LGHNA and YSLEER. The J segment lost 13 bases and the V segment lost 0 bases, leaving 23 bases of the junction unmatched.

About this clone: A much bigger clone sits one base away, suggesting this may be a read error. The chain uses TRBV7-2 and TRBJ1-1, with a tentative D call TRBD1 (6 bases). Germline CDR1 is SGHTA and CDR2 is FQGNSA. The CDR3 has 13 residues. Trimming cost V 1 base and J 3 bases, with 6 bases left between them. CDR3 sequence reads: CASSLDRDTEAFF. In DNA, the CDR3 is TGTGCCAGCAGCTTAGACAGGGACACTGAAGCTTTCTTT. The whole variable domain, filled in from reference TRBV7-2 and TRBJ1-1, reads GAGVSQSPSNKVTEKGKDVELRCDPISGHTALYWYRQSLGQGLEFLIYFQGNSAPDKSGLPSDRFSAERTGGSVSTLTIQRTQQEDSAVYLCASSLDRDTEAFFGQGTRLTVV.

CDR3 loop: CASSPRWSNEQFF. The CDR3 coding sequence is TGTGCCAGCAGCCCACGGTGGTCGAATGAGCAGTTCTTC. The rearrangement links TRBV7-2 to TRBJ2-1; unclear D gene. The germline V gene encodes CDR1 SGHTA and CDR2 FQGNSA. This CDR3 is built from 13 residues. Trimming took off 5 bases at V and 7 bases at J, with 12 bases between the two ends.

CDR3 region: CSAKLGREAFF. The CDR3 DNA sequence: TGCAGTGCTAAGCTGGGCAGGGAAGCTTTCTTT. This chain uses TRBV20-1 with TRBJ1-1; no clear D gene. This CDR3 is 11 amino acids long. Trimming took off 4 bases at V and 8 bases at J, with 11 bases between the two ends. The germline V gene has CDR1 DFQATT and CDR2 SNEGSKA (reference sequence).

The chain employs TRBV13 and TRBJ2-7; 7 bases are shared with TRBD1. Germline-derived CDR1 and CDR2 are PRHDT and FYEKMQ (reference sequence). The CDR3 is 14 amino acids. The junction had 8 bases not matched to a gene; V was cut back by 5 bases and J by 4 bases. The CDR3: CASSATATGYEQYF. CDR3 coding DNA: TGTGCCAGCAGCGCCACAGCGACAGGGTACGAGCAGTACTTC. Looking up the rest from reference TRBV13 and TRBJ2-7 gives the full variable domain: AAGVIQSPRHLIKEKRETATLKCYPIPRHDTVYWYQQGPGQDPQFLISFYEKMQSDKGSIPDRFSAQQFSDYHSELNMSSLELGDSALYFCASSATATGYEQYFGPGTRLTVT.

This clone was observed a handful of times. This sequence joins TRBV18 and TRBJ2-2, with 14 bases identical to TRBD2. The CDR3 covers 15 residues. From germline, CDR1 is KGHSH and CDR2 LQKENI. After removal of 3 bases from V and 6 bases from J, the junction contained 0 bases not matched to a gene. DNA of the CDR3: TGTGCCAGCTCACCGGGACTAGCGGGAGCCGGGGAGCTGTTTTTT. Its translation is CASSPGLAGAGELFF.

The chain has TRBV5-4 and TRBJ2-3; a weak D match, TRBD2 (5 bases). The V gene's germline CDR1 is SGHNT and CDR2 YYREEE (reference sequence). The CDR3 sequence is 16 residues long. V lost 1 base and J lost 2, with 14 bases in between. For the CDR3, the DNA is TGTGCCAGCAGCTTGTTTGCGCGGGTATACACAGATACGCAGTATTTT. As protein: CASSLFARVYTDTQYF.

This chain links TRBV7-9 with TRBJ2-7; maybe TRBD1 (5 bases). The CDR3 has 13 amino acids. The V end was cut by 5 bases, the J end by 2 bases, with 10 bases between. CDR1 is SEHNR and CDR2 is FQNEAQ in the germline V gene (reference sequence). The CDR3 DNA reads as TGTGCCAGCAGCCTACAGGTAACCTACGAGCAGTACTTC. Its protein is CASSLQVTYEQYF.

The V and J genes are TRBV7-2 and TRBJ1-5; D is uncertain. V lost 5 bases to trimming and J lost 5 bases, with 16 bases between them. The length of the CDR3 is 15 residues. The germline gives CDR1 SGHTA, CDR2 FQGNSA. CDR3 loop: CASSPNRVGDQPQHF. CDR3 sequence (DNA): TGTGCCAGCAGCCCAAACCGGGTAGGAGATCAGCCCCAGCATTTT. Full variable domain (missing parts from reference TRBV7-2 and TRBJ1-5): GAGVSQSPSNKVTEKGKDVELRCDPISGHTALYWYRQSLGQGLEFLIYFQGNSAPDKSGLPSDRFSAERTGGSVSTLTIQRTQQEDSAVYLCASSPNRVGDQPQHFGDGTRLSIL.

The table lists this clone with a few counts. The V call is TRBV9, the J call TRBJ1-5; weak D call: TRBD1 (5 bases). Trimming took 4 bases from V and 1 from J, leaving 12 bases between them. The CDR3 is 15 amino acids. CDR1 is SGDLS and CDR2 is YYNGEE in the germline V gene. The CDR3 DNA follows: TGTGCCAGCAGCCCAGGGCCCGCAAGCAATCAGCCCCAGCATTTT. This translates into CASSPGPASNQPQHF.

In this sample, this clone turned up a few times. The genes are TRBV27 and TRBJ2-2; 10 bases agree with TRBD1. The CDR3 is made up of 17 amino acids. V gave up 0 bases and J gave up 5 bases; unmatched junction bases: 6. Germline V CDR1 and CDR2: MNHEY, SMNVEV (reference sequence). The CDR3: CASSLSVRQGATGELFF. DNA for the CDR3: TGTGCCAGCAGTTTATCGGTTAGACAGGGGGCAACCGGGGAGCTGTTTTTT.

The chain couples TRBV19 to TRBJ1-2; 10 bases map to TRBD1. V lost 3 bases and J lost 4; bases outside the gene matches: 2. Germline loops: CDR1 LNHDA, CDR2 SQIVND (reference sequence). The CDR3 consists of 14 residues. The CDR3 coding sequence is TGTGCCAGTAGTATGGACAGGGGGGCCTATGGCTACACCTTC. Its translation is CASSMDRGAYGYTF. The full variable domain, rest sourced from reference TRBV19 and TRBJ1-2, is DGGITQSPKYLFRKEGQNVTLSCEQNLNHDAMYWYRQDPGQGLRLIYYSQIVNDFQKGDIAEGYSVSREKKESFPLTVTSAQKNPTAFYLCASSMDRGAYGYTFGSGTRLTVV.